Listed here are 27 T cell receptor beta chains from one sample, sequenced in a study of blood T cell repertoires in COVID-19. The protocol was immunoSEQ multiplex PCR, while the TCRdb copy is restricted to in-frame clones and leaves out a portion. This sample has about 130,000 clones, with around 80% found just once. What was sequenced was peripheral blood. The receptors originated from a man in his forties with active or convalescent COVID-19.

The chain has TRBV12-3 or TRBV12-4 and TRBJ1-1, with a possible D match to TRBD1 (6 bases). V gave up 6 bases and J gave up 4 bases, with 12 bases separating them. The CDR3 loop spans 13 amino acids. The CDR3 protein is CASRIQGTTEAFF. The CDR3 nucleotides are TGTGCCAGCAGGATACAGGGTACCACTGAAGCTTTCTTT.

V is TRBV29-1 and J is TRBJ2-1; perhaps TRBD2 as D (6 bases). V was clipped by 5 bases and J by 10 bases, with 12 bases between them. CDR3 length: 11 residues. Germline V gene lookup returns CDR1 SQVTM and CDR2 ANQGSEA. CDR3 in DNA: TGCAGCGTTTTACGGGGGACCGAGCAGTTCTTC. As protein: CSVLRGTEQFF.

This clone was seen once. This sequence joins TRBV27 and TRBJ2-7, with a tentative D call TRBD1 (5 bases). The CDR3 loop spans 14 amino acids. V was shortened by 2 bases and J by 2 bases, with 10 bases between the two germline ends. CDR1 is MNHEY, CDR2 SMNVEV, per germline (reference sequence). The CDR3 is CASSLKGSPYEQYF. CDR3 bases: TGTGCCAGCAGTTTAAAGGGGTCCCCCTACGAGCAGTACTTC.

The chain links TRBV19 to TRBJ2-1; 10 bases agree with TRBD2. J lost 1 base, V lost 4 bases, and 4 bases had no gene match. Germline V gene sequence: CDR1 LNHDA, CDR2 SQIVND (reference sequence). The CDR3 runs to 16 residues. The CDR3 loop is CASSREGLASYNEQFF. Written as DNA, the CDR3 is TGTGCCAGTAGTAGGGAGGGACTAGCGTCCTACAATGAGCAGTTCTTC.

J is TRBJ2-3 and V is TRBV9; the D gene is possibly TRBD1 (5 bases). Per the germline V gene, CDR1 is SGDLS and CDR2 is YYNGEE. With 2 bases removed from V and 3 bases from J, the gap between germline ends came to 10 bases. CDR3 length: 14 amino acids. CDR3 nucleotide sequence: TGTGCCAGCAGCGTGAGGACATGGACAGATACGCAGTATTTT. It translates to CASSVRTWTDTQYF.

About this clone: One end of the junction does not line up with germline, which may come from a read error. CDR3 in amino acids: CATSDWTTQGELIF. DNA for the CDR3: TGTGCCACCAGTGATTGGACGACTCAGGGCGAACTTATTTTT. The rearrangement joins TRBV24-1 to TRBJ1-5; possibly TRBD1 for D (5 bases). The CDR3 totals 14 residues. Germline V gene data show CDR1 as KGHDR and CDR2 as SFDVKD.

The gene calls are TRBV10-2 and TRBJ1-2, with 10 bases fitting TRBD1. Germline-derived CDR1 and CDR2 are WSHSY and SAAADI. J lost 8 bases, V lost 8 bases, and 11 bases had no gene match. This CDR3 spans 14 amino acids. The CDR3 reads CASARDRGIFGYTF. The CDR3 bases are TGCGCCAGCGCCCGGGACAGGGGCATCTTCGGCTACACCTTC.

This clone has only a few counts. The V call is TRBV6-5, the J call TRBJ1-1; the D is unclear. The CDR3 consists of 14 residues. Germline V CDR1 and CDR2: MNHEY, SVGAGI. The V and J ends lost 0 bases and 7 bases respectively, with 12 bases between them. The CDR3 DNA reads TGTGCCAGCAGTTACTCGAGACTTCAGAGTGAAGCTTTCTTT. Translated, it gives CASSYSRLQSEAFF.

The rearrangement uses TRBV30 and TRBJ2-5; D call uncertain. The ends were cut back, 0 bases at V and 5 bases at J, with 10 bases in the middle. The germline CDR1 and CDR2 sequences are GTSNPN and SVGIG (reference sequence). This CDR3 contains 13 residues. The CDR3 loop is CAWSVGAKETQYF. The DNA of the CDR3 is TGTGCCTGGAGTGTAGGAGCGAAGGAGACCCAGTACTTC.

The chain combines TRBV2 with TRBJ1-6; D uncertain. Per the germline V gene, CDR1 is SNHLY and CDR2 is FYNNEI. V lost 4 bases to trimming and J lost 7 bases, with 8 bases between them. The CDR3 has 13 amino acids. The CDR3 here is CASSARQNSPLHF. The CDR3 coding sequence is TGTGCCAGCAGTGCCAGGCAGAATTCACCCCTCCACTTT.

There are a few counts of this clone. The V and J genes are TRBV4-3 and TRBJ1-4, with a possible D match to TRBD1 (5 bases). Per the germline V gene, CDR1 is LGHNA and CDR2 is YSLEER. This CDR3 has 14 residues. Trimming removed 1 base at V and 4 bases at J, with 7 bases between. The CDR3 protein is CASSQAGGNEKLFF. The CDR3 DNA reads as TGCGCCAGCAGCCAAGCCGGGGGTAATGAAAAACTGTTTTTT.

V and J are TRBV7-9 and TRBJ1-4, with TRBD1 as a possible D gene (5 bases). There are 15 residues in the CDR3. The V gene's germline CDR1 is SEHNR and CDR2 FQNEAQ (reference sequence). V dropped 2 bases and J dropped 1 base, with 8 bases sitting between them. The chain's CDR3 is CASSLLQGTNEKLFF. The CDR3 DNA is TGTGCCAGCAGCTTATTGCAGGGAACTAATGAAAAACTGTTTTTT.

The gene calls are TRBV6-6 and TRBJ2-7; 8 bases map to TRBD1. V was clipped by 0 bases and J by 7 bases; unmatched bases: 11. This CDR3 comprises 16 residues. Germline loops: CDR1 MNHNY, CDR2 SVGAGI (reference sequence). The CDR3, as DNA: TGTGCCAGCAGTTACTCGCAGGGGGCCCTAGGGGGGGAGCAGTACTTC. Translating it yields CASSYSQGALGGEQYF.

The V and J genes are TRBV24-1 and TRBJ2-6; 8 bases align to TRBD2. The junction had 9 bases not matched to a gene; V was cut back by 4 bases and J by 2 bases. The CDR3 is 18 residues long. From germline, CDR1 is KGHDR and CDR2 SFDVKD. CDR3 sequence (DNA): TGTGCCACCAGTGACCCCTCCTCGGGAGGGGCTGGGGCCAACGTCCTGACTTTC. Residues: CATSDPSSGGAGANVLTF.

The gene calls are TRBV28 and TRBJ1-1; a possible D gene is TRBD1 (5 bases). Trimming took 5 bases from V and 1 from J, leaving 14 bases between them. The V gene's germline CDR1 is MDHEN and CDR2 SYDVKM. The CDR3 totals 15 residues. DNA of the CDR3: TGTGCCAGCAGTGGGGGGGACCTTCCGAACACTGAAGCTTTCTTT. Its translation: CASSGGDLPNTEAFF.

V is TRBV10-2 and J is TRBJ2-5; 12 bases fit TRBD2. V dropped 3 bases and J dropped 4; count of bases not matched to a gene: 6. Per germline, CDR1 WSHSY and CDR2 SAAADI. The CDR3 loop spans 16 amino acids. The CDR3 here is CASSEGLAGGRETQYF. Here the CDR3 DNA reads TGCGCCAGCAGTGAAGGTCTAGCGGGAGGGAGAGAGACCCAGTACTTC.

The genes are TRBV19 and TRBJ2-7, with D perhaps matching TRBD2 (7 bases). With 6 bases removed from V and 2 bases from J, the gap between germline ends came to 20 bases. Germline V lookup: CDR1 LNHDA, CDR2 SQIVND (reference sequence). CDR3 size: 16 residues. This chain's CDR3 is CASSPPTGGLPYEQYF. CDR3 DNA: TGTGCCAGTAGCCCCCCCACGGGGGGCCTCCCCTACGAGCAGTACTTC.

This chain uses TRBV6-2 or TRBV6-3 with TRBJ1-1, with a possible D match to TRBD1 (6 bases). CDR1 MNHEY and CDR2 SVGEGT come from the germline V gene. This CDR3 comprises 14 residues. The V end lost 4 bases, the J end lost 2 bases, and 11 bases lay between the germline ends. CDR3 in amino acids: CASSFRQENTEAFF. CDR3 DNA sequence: TGTGCCAGCAGTTTCAGACAGGAAAACACTGAAGCTTTCTTT.

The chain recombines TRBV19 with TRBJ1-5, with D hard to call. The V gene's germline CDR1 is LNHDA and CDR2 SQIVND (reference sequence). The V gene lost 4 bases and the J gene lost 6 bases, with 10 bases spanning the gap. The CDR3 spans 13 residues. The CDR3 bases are TGTGCCAGTAGTACCTCCCTCAGTCAGCCCCAGCATTTT. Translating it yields CASSTSLSQPQHF. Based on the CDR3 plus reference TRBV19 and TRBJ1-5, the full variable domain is DGGITQSPKYLFRKEGQNVTLSCEQNLNHDAMYWYRQDPGQGLRLIYYSQIVNDFQKGDIAEGYSVSREKKESFPLTVTSAQKNPTAFYLCASSTSLSQPQHFGDGTRLSIL.

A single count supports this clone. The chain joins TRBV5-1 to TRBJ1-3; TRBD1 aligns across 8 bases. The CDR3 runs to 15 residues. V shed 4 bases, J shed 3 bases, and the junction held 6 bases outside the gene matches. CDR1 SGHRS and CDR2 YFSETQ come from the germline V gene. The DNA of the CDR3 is TGCGCCAGCAGCGTAGGGACAGGAGGTGGAAACACCATATATTTT. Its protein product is CASSVGTGGGNTIYF. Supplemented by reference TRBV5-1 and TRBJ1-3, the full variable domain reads KAGVTQTPRYLIKTRGQQVTLSCSPISGHRSVSWYQQTPGQGLQFLFEYFSETQRNKGNFPGRFSGRQFSNSRSEMNVSTLELGDSALYLCASSVGTGGGNTIYFGEGSWLTVV.

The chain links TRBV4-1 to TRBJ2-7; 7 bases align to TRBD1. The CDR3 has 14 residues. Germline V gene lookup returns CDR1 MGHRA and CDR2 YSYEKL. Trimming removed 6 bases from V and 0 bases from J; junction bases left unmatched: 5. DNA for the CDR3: TGCGCCAGCAGTCGTACAGGGGTCTCCTACGAGCAGTACTTC. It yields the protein CASSRTGVSYEQYF.

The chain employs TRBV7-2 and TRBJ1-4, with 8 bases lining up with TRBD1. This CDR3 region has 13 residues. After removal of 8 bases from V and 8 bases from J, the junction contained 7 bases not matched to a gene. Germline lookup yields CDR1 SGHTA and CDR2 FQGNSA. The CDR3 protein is CASGDRPGEKLFF. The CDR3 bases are TGTGCCAGCGGGGACAGGCCAGGAGAAAAACTGTTTTTT.

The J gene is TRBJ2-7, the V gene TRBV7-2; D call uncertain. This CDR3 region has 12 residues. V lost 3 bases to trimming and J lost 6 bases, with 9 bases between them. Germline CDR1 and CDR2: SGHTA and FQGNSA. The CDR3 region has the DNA TGTGCCAGCAGCTTGCAGTTCTCCGAGCAGTACTTC. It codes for CASSLQFSEQYF.

The CDR3 DNA sequence: TGTGCCACCCGGGGAGCTAGCTACAATGAGCAGTTCTTC. Residues: CATRGASYNEQFF. This chain connects TRBV19 to TRBJ2-1; maybe TRBD2 (5 bases). The ends were cut back, 10 bases at V and 3 bases at J, with 13 bases in the middle. The CDR3 is 13 residues long. Germline CDR1 is LNHDA and CDR2 is SQIVND (reference sequence).

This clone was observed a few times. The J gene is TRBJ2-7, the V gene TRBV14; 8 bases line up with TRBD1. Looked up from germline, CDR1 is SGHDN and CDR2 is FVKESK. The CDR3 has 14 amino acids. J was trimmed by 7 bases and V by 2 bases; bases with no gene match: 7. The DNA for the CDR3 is TGTGCCAGCAGCCAACCGGACAGGGTAGAAGAGCAGTACTTC. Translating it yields CASSQPDRVEEQYF.

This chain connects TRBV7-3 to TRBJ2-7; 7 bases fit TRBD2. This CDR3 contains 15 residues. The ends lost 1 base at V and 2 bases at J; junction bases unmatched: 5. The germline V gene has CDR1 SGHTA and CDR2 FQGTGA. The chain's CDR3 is CASSLKGGPTYEQYF. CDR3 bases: TGTGCCAGCAGCTTAAAGGGAGGGCCAACCTACGAGCAGTACTTC.

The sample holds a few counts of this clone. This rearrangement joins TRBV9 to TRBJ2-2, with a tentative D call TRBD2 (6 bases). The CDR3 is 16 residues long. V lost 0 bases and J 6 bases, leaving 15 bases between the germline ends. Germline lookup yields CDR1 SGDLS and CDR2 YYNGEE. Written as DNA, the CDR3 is TGTGCCAGCAGCGTAGACCCCATCGGGAGTTCCGGGGAGCTGTTTTTT. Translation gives CASSVDPIGSSGELFF.